Shown below are 3 T cell receptor beta chains from a single sample sequenced in a study of shared clonotypes between healthy human individuals. Naive CD8 cells lacked CD45RO and underwent positive selection for CCR7, leaving out terminally differentiated effector memory CD45RA+ cells. Only in-frame clones appear in the TCRdb table, and some are missing; sequencing was by immunoSEQ multiplex PCR. The table records approximately 2,200,000 clones, about 92% of them present only once. The sample taken for sequencing was naive CD8+ T cells from PBMCs. These receptors were taken from a man aged 18 to 30 in good health. Some clones in this sample may be carry-over from other donors' samples.

The chain employs TRBV19 and TRBJ2-7; no clear D gene. The V and J ends lost 2 bases and 2 bases respectively, with 10 bases between them. This CDR3 is 14 amino acids long. Germline V CDR1 and CDR2: LNHDA, SQIVND (reference sequence). Written as DNA, the CDR3 is TGTGCCAGTAGTATAAATCCGCTAACCTACGAGCAGTACTTC. Residues: CASSINPLTYEQYF. The full variable domain, with the rest looked up from reference TRBV19 and TRBJ2-7, is DGGITQSPKYLFRKEGQNVTLSCEQNLNHDAMYWYRQDPGQGLRLIYYSQIVNDFQKGDIAEGYSVSREKKESFPLTVTSAQKNPTAFYLCASSINPLTYEQYFGPGTRLTVT.

This chain links TRBV5-6 with TRBJ1-6; D is unclear. V lost 1 base to trimming and J lost 10 bases, with 12 bases between them. This CDR3 region has 14 residues. CDR1 and CDR2 (germline): SGHDT, YYEEEE. The CDR3 reads CASSLMEVESPLHF. CDR3 nucleotide sequence: TGTGCCAGCAGCTTGATGGAGGTAGAATCACCCCTCCACTTT.

This chain joins TRBV19 and TRBJ2-7, with 8 nucleotides matching TRBD1. There are 14 residues in the CDR3. The junction had 7 bases not matched to a gene; V was cut back by 5 bases and J by 4 bases. CDR1 LNHDA and CDR2 SQIVND come from the germline V gene (reference sequence). The CDR3 nucleotides are TGTGCCAGTAGTGACCAGGGGGCGGTTTACGAGCAGTACTTC. Amino acids: CASSDQGAVYEQYF.